Below are 31 T cell receptor beta chains sequenced from a single sample in a study of shared clonotypes between healthy human individuals. The table came from immunoSEQ multiplex PCR; TCRdb's copy has only in-frame clones and leaves some out. Seen here are about 600,000 clones, 97% observed once, and the top ten hold about 0.06%. The sequencing input was naive CD4+ T cells sorted from blood. Subset denoted: CD45RA+ positively selected. The receptors come from a woman in her 30s in good health.

This chain connects TRBV5-4 to TRBJ1-2; 9 nucleotides align to TRBD1. The germline V gene encodes CDR1 SGHNT and CDR2 YYREEE (reference sequence). Trimming removed 2 bases from V and 4 bases from J; junction bases left unmatched: 6. CDR3 size: 15 residues. CDR3 region: CASSFDRGLFYGYTF. The CDR3, as DNA: TGTGCCAGCAGCTTCGACAGGGGGTTGTTCTATGGCTACACCTTC.

This clone was seen once. The chain uses TRBV5-4 and TRBJ2-5, with D perhaps matching TRBD1 (8 bases). Trimming stripped 4 bases from V and 5 bases from J, with 12 bases between. Germline values: CDR1 SGHNT, CDR2 YYREEE (reference sequence). The length of the CDR3 is 13 residues. This chain's CDR3 is CASSPQGGETQYF. In DNA form, the CDR3 reads TGTGCCAGCAGCCCACAGGGGGGGGAGACCCAGTACTTC.

The chain combines TRBV28 with TRBJ1-2; D remains ambiguous. The germline V and J ends were trimmed by 3 bases and 4 bases, with 6 bases remaining between them. The CDR3 has 12 amino acids. Per the germline V gene, CDR1 is MDHEN and CDR2 is SYDVKM. The CDR3 sequence is CASSLFSYGYTF. For the CDR3, the DNA is TGTGCCAGCAGTTTGTTTAGCTATGGCTACACCTTC.

The chain links TRBV29-1 to TRBJ2-5; perhaps D is TRBD1 or TRBD2 (5 bases each). V lost 2 bases to trimming and J lost 4 bases, with 14 bases between them. There are 14 residues in the CDR3. Germline assignment: CDR1 SQVTM and CDR2 ANQGSEA. This CDR3 is CSVERDLSGETQYF. The CDR3 DNA reads TGCAGCGTTGAAAGGGACCTCTCAGGAGAGACCCAGTACTTC.

The rearrangement uses TRBV30 and TRBJ2-7; 10 positions match TRBD2. This CDR3 region has 15 residues. Per the germline V gene, CDR1 is GTSNPN and CDR2 is SVGIG (reference sequence). V shed 2 bases, J shed 4 bases, and the junction held 8 bases outside the gene matches. The CDR3 DNA follows: TGTGCCTGGAGTTCCCCGGGACTAGCGAGATACGAGCAGTACTTC. Protein product: CAWSSPGLARYEQYF. The variable domain in full, completed from reference TRBV30 and TRBJ2-7, reads SQTIHQWPATLVQPVGSPLSLECTVEGTSNPNLYWYRQAAGRGLQLLFYSVGIGQISSEVPQNLSASRPQDRQFILSSKKLLLSDSGFYLCAWSSPGLARYEQYFGPGTRLTVT.

The chain carries TRBV27 and TRBJ1-5; D not resolved. Germline CDR1 is MNHEY and CDR2 is SMNVEV (reference sequence). The CDR3 contains 13 residues. The V and J ends lost 3 bases and 5 bases respectively, with 8 bases between them. CDR3 loop: CASSLRAHQPQHF. The CDR3 coding sequence is TGTGCCAGCAGTTTGAGGGCCCATCAGCCCCAGCATTTT.

The rearrangement joins TRBV18 to TRBJ1-3, with TRBD1 as a possible D gene (5 bases). V dropped 0 bases and J dropped 0 bases, with 9 bases sitting between them. Germline values: CDR1 KGHSH, CDR2 LQKENI. This CDR3 is 16 amino acids long. CDR3 loop: CASSPPGQPSGNTIYF. DNA of the CDR3: TGTGCCAGCTCACCACCGGGGCAGCCCTCTGGAAACACCATATATTTT.

CDR3 in amino acids: CASSANGNPLQETQYF. The CDR3, as DNA: TGTGCCAGCAGTGCAAACGGGAATCCGTTACAAGAGACCCAGTACTTC. J is TRBJ2-5 and V is TRBV6-1, with TRBD2 as a possible D gene (5 bases). Trimming shortened V by 4 bases and J by 2 bases, and 17 bases separated the two germline ends. Germline-derived CDR1 and CDR2 are MNHNS and SASEGT. This CDR3 is 16 amino acids long.

The chain carries TRBV9 and TRBJ1-6; D is unclear. The CDR3 sequence is 14 residues long. V was shortened by 0 bases and J by 5 bases, with 6 bases between the two germline ends. CDR1 SGDLS and CDR2 YYNGEE come from the germline V gene. DNA of the CDR3: TGTGCCAGCAGCGTAGAGGTAGATAATTCACCCCTCCACTTT. The encoded protein is CASSVEVDNSPLHF.

The chain joins TRBV28 to TRBJ2-3, with D maybe TRBD1 (5 bases). CDR1 and CDR2 from the germline V gene are MDHEN and SYDVKM. V was trimmed by 5 bases and J by 5 bases, leaving 8 bases between them. This CDR3 is built from 12 residues. The CDR3 DNA follows: TGTGCCAGCAGTATGCAGGGAGATACGCAGTATTTT. It encodes CASSMQGDTQYF.

The chain is built from TRBV6-1 and TRBJ2-5; 7 bases align to TRBD2. The last part of the DNA fits TRBJ2-7 better; the J call may be wrong. Looked up from germline, CDR1 is MNHNS and CDR2 is SASEGT. The CDR3 consists of 14 residues. The CDR3, as DNA: TGTGCCAGCATCCGCGAGCGGGATCGGTACGAGCAGTACTTC. Amino acids: CASIRERDRYEQYF.

The chain recombines TRBV6-1 with TRBJ2-5, with D possibly being TRBD2 (6 bases). The CDR3 is 13 residues long. CDR1 MNHNS and CDR2 SASEGT come from the germline V gene. V was clipped by 6 bases and J by 5 bases, with 13 bases between them. The CDR3 DNA reads as TGTGCCAGCAGGGCACTAGCTAGGGAGACCCAGTACTTC. Its translation: CASRALARETQYF.

V is TRBV9 and J is TRBJ2-2, with a tentative D call TRBD1 (6 bases). This CDR3 is built from 15 residues. V was trimmed by 1 base and J by 6 bases, leaving 13 bases between them. CDR1 SGDLS and CDR2 YYNGEE come from the germline V gene. The CDR3 loop is CASSVQGTGSGELFF. The CDR3 nucleotides read TGTGCCAGCAGCGTACAGGGGACGGGTTCCGGGGAGCTGTTTTTT.

This chain links TRBV2 with TRBJ2-7; D perhaps matches TRBD2 (6 bases). Germline V gives CDR1 SNHLY, CDR2 FYNNEI. V shed 5 bases and J shed 5 bases, with 19 bases lying between them. The CDR3 loop spans 15 amino acids. CDR3 in amino acids: CASSWGGASRNEQYF. The CDR3 DNA sequence: TGTGCCAGCAGTTGGGGCGGGGCCTCTCGGAACGAGCAGTACTTC. The variable domain in full, completed from reference TRBV2 and TRBJ2-7, reads EPEVTQTPSHQVTQMGQEVILRCVPISNHLYFYWYRQILGQKVEFLVSFYNNEISEKSEIFDDQFSVERPDGSNFTLKIRSTKLEDSAMYFCASSWGGASRNEQYFGPGTRLTVT.

V gene TRBV27 combines with J gene TRBJ1-2, with D perhaps matching TRBD1 (6 bases). V dropped 0 bases and J dropped 6 bases, with 11 bases sitting between them. The CDR3 is 14 amino acids. Germline values: CDR1 MNHEY, CDR2 SMNVEV (reference sequence). The CDR3 sequence: CASSLSNRVDGYTF. The CDR3 DNA sequence: TGTGCCAGCAGTTTATCGAACAGGGTTGATGGCTACACCTTC.

The V and J genes are TRBV6-5 and TRBJ1-4, with 8 bases aligning to TRBD1. The CDR3 spans 14 residues. V gave up 6 bases and J gave up 5 bases; unmatched junction bases: 5. Germline V gene lookup returns CDR1 MNHEY and CDR2 SVGAGI. The CDR3 loop is CASSTQGENEKLFF. The CDR3 nucleotides are TGTGCCAGCAGCACACAGGGGGAAAATGAAAAACTGTTTTTT.

The V call is TRBV7-2, the J call TRBJ2-5; D is possibly TRBD1 or TRBD2 (5 bases each). Trimming took off 0 bases at V and 7 bases at J, with 12 bases between the two ends. The germline CDR1 and CDR2 sequences are SGHTA and FQGNSA. The CDR3 has 14 residues. CDR3 sequence reads: CASSLAPGQGTQYF. CDR3 nucleotides: TGTGCCAGCAGCTTAGCACCGGGGCAGGGGACCCAGTACTTC. The full variable domain, rest sourced from reference TRBV7-2 and TRBJ2-5, is GAGVSQSPSNKVTEKGKDVELRCDPISGHTALYWYRQSLGQGLEFLIYFQGNSAPDKSGLPSDRFSAERTGGSVSTLTIQRTQQEDSAVYLCASSLAPGQGTQYFGPGTRLLVL.

For this clone: Other nucleotide sequences in the sample specify the same CDR3. This chain uses TRBV30 with TRBJ2-3; D gene uncertain. The CDR3 totals 15 residues. V was trimmed by 0 bases and J by 0 bases, leaving 10 bases between them. Per the germline V gene, CDR1 is GTSNPN and CDR2 is SVGIG (reference sequence). CDR3 protein: CAWSVHGGSTDTQYF. The CDR3 coding sequence is TGTGCCTGGAGTGTACACGGCGGTAGCACAGATACGCAGTATTTT.

This rearrangement joins TRBV2 to TRBJ2-4; D remains unclear. V lost 3 bases, J lost 0 bases, and 6 bases lay in between. Germline V gene sequence: CDR1 SNHLY, CDR2 FYNNEI. The CDR3 is made up of 14 amino acids. The CDR3 sequence: CASSDRLAKNIQYF. The CDR3 DNA is TGTGCCAGCAGTGACAGACTAGCCAAAAACATTCAGTACTTC.

V gene TRBV28 combines with J gene TRBJ2-5; D not certain. Germline values: CDR1 MDHEN, CDR2 SYDVKM. The CDR3 runs 16 residues. The germline V and J ends were trimmed by 2 bases and 0 bases, with 13 bases remaining between them. CDR3 DNA: TGTGCCAGCAGTTTAAATCCTAAACCGTACCAAGAGACCCAGTACTTC. Translated: CASSLNPKPYQETQYF. Variable domain in full (rest from reference TRBV28 and TRBJ2-5): DVKVTQSSRYLVKRTGEKVFLECVQDMDHENMFWYRQDPGLGLRLIYFSYDVKMKEKGDIPEGYSVSREKKERFSLILESASTNQTSMYLCASSLNPKPYQETQYFGPGTRLLVL.

J is TRBJ1-5 and V is TRBV6-1; a possible D gene is TRBD1 (5 bases). CDR1 and CDR2 from the germline V gene are MNHNS and SASEGT. CDR3 length equals 12 residues. The germline V and J ends were trimmed by 5 bases and 6 bases, with 8 bases remaining between them. CDR3 nucleotides: TGTGCCAGCAGTCCGGGACTTCAGCCCCAGCATTTT. Protein: CASSPGLQPQHF.

V usage is TRBV27 and J usage is TRBJ2-2, with a weak D call TRBD1 (5 bases). The V end was cut by 5 bases, the J end by 2 bases, with 9 bases between. Germline CDR1 reads MNHEY; CDR2 reads SMNVEV (reference sequence). CDR3 length: 14 amino acids. The CDR3 sequence is CASSKGFNTGELFF. The CDR3 DNA reads TGTGCCAGCAGTAAGGGGTTCAACACCGGGGAGCTGTTTTTT.

CDR3 DNA: TGTGCCAGCTCCAGGGACTCCTCCTACGAGCAGTACTTC. Protein: CASSRDSSYEQYF. This rearrangement joins TRBV7-8 to TRBJ2-7; a weak D match, TRBD2 (6 bases). CDR1 is SGHVS, CDR2 FQNEAQ, per germline. The CDR3 is made up of 13 amino acids. V lost 8 bases and J 0 bases, leaving 11 bases between the germline ends.

Details on this clone: Other DNA sequences in this sample translate to the same CDR3. The CDR3: CASSGRGYTF. The CDR3 DNA sequence: TGTGCCAGCAGCGGGCGCGGCTACACCTTC. This chain joins TRBV28 and TRBJ1-2; no firm D call. Trimming removed 6 bases at V and 8 bases at J, with 7 bases between. The V gene's germline CDR1 is MDHEN and CDR2 SYDVKM. This CDR3 has 10 residues.

The chain combines TRBV7-6 with TRBJ2-3; 12 bases fit TRBD2. V lost 2 bases and J lost 4; bases outside the gene matches: 7. Germline V gene sequence: CDR1 SGHVS, CDR2 FNYEAQ. There are 17 residues in the CDR3. This CDR3 is CASSLSTSGSAADTQYF. The DNA for the CDR3 is TGTGCCAGCAGCTTATCGACTAGCGGGAGTGCGGCAGATACGCAGTATTTT.

This rearrangement joins TRBV4-2 to TRBJ2-7, with 11 nucleotides matching TRBD2. J gave up 0 bases and V 4 bases, and 5 bases lay outside the gene matches. This CDR3 comprises 16 residues. Germline V gene data show CDR1 as LGHNA and CDR2 as YNFKEQ. The CDR3 DNA follows: TGTGCCAGCAGCCGGGAGGGACTAGCGGACTCCTACGAGCAGTACTTC. It translates to CASSREGLADSYEQYF.

DNA for the CDR3: TGTGCCAGCAGTTACTCACGACGGACTGAAGCTTTCTTT. Amino acids: CASSYSRRTEAFF. The J gene is TRBJ1-1, the V gene TRBV6-5; no clear D gene. Per the germline V gene, CDR1 is MNHEY and CDR2 is SVGAGI. Trimming left V 0 bases short and J 5 bases short, with 7 bases between. The CDR3 runs to 13 residues.

This chain joins TRBV5-5 and TRBJ1-2; the match to TRBD1 covers 7 bases. Trimming took 2 bases from V and 5 from J; bases not matched to a gene: 9. CDR1 is SGHKS and CDR2 is YYEKEE in the germline V gene (reference sequence). The CDR3 totals 15 residues. CDR3: CASSFSEGALYGYTF. In DNA, the CDR3 is TGTGCCAGCAGCTTCTCAGAGGGGGCGCTTTATGGCTACACCTTC.

This clone occurred once. The chain links TRBV18 to TRBJ1-1; D is undetermined. The germline gives CDR1 KGHSH, CDR2 LQKENI. The CDR3 covers 14 residues. With 3 bases removed from V and 1 base from J, the gap between germline ends came to 9 bases. In nucleotides, the CDR3 is TGTGCCAGCTCACCGAAATCCGAGAACACTGAAGCTTTCTTT. It translates to CASSPKSENTEAFF.

This sequence joins TRBV13 and TRBJ2-3; D ambiguous. Germline V gives CDR1 PRHDT, CDR2 FYEKMQ (reference sequence). CDR3 length: 13 amino acids. Trimming shortened V by 2 bases and J by 0 bases, and 3 bases separated the two germline ends. CDR3 sequence: CASSLPSTDTQYF. For the CDR3, the DNA is TGTGCCAGCAGCTTACCTAGCACAGATACGCAGTATTTT.

This chain joins TRBV5-4 and TRBJ1-1; TRBD1 matches at 10 bases. V was pared by 0 bases and J by 7 bases, with 6 bases of the junction left unmatched. The CDR3 is 15 residues long. Germline-derived CDR1 and CDR2 are SGHNT and YYREEE (reference sequence). CDR3: CASSLGQGARNEAFF. In DNA form, the CDR3 reads TGTGCCAGCAGCTTGGGACAGGGGGCGCGGAATGAAGCTTTCTTT.